One sample yielded the 19 T cell receptor beta chains listed below, sequenced in a study of blood T cell repertoires in COVID-19. Generated by immunoSEQ multiplex PCR, the TCRdb table keeps only in-frame clones and is missing some. The repertoire includes over 250,000 clones, approximately 86% of them detected once, and over 10% sits in the top ten. Input material: peripheral blood. These TCRs come from a woman aged 70-85 years with COVID-19, enrolled during active disease.

This chain connects TRBV6-5 to TRBJ1-6; D is perhaps TRBD1 (5 bases). The CDR3 is made up of 12 amino acids. Germline V gene sequence: CDR1 MNHEY, CDR2 SVGAGI. V lost 5 bases, J lost 9 bases, and 8 bases lay in between. The CDR3 coding sequence is TGTGCCAGCAGTCGGGGGGTTTCACCCCTCCACTTT. This translates into CASSRGVSPLHF.

The chain has TRBV25-1 and TRBJ1-6; 8 positions match TRBD1. This CDR3 is built from 15 residues. Germline V gene data show CDR1 as MGHDK and CDR2 as SYGVNS. The ends lost 1 base at V and 11 bases at J; junction bases unmatched: 7. The DNA of the CDR3 is TGTGCCAGCAGTGAATCGGCACAGGGGGGGCCACCCCTCCACTTT. This codes for CASSESAQGGPPLHF.

This chain uses TRBV19 with TRBJ1-4; 8 positions match TRBD1. Germline CDR1 LNHDA, CDR2 SQIVND (reference sequence). V lost 4 bases, J lost 6 bases, and 7 bases stayed unmatched. CDR3 length: 15 residues. The CDR3 here is CASSRDQTGDEKLFF. The CDR3 nucleotides read TGTGCCAGTAGTAGGGACCAGACAGGGGATGAAAAACTGTTTTTT.

The chain links TRBV30 to TRBJ2-7; TRBD1 is a possible D gene (6 bases). Trimming took 2 bases from V and 7 from J, leaving 15 bases between them. The CDR3 is made up of 13 amino acids. Per germline, CDR1 GTSNPN and CDR2 SVGIG (reference sequence). The CDR3 spells CAWSKSGAREQYF. CDR3 nucleotides: TGTGCCTGGAGTAAATCAGGGGCGCGAGAGCAGTACTTC.

The J gene is TRBJ1-3, the V gene TRBV18; 9 bases fit TRBD1. Looked up from germline, CDR1 is KGHSH and CDR2 is LQKENI. J lost 6 bases, V lost 2 bases, and 5 bases had no gene match. The CDR3 totals 15 residues. Here the CDR3 reads CASSPSRTGENTIYF. The CDR3 nucleotides read TGTGCCAGCTCACCAAGCAGGACAGGGGAAAACACCATATATTTT.

V usage is TRBV27 and J usage is TRBJ2-3; 9 nucleotides match TRBD1. Looked up from germline, CDR1 is MNHEY and CDR2 is SMNVEV (reference sequence). With V trimmed by 10 bases and J by 4 bases, 12 bases remained unmatched. This CDR3 contains 15 residues. The CDR3 is CATSYDRGFSDTQYF. The CDR3 DNA sequence: TGTGCCACCTCATACGACAGGGGGTTCTCAGATACGCAGTATTTT.

V gene TRBV3-1 (or the pseudogene TRBV3-2) combines with J gene TRBJ1-6; 9 nucleotides agree with TRBD1. Germline values: CDR1 LGHDT, CDR2 YNNKEL (reference sequence). This CDR3 region has 15 residues. V trimming: 4 bases; J trimming: 9 bases; junction bases outside the gene matches: 7. For the CDR3, the DNA is TGTGCCAGCAGCCGACAGGGGGTGGTAGGTTCACCCCTCCACTTT. The encoded protein is CASSRQGVVGSPLHF.

In nucleotides, the CDR3 is TGCGCCAGCAGTGAGGGGCGACGTGAAAAACTGTTTTTT. Protein: CASSEGRREKLFF. The chain is built from TRBV10-1 and TRBJ1-4; no reliable D call. The CDR3 loop spans 13 amino acids. Germline V CDR1 and CDR2: WNHNN, SYGVQD (reference sequence). V was trimmed by 2 bases and J by 7 bases, leaving 8 bases between them.

The V call is TRBV7-8, the J call TRBJ2-3; D is undetermined. Germline CDR1 is SGHVS and CDR2 is FQNEAQ. Deletions cut 1 base from V and 3 bases from J, with 5 bases between. This CDR3 is built from 13 residues. CDR3 amino acids: CASSLGQTDTQYF. For the CDR3, the DNA is TGTGCCAGCAGCTTAGGGCAGACAGATACGCAGTATTTT.

The chain combines TRBV5-1 with TRBJ1-1; D is possibly TRBD1 (6 bases). Germline loops: CDR1 SGHRS, CDR2 YFSETQ. The CDR3 runs to 13 residues. V was trimmed by 4 bases and J by 5 bases, leaving 12 bases between them. CDR3 coding DNA: TGCGCCAGCAGCACAGGGATGCGTACTGAAGCTTTCTTT. Translating it yields CASSTGMRTEAFF.

V usage is TRBV9 and J usage is TRBJ2-7, with D maybe TRBD2 (5 bases). Germline V gene sequence: CDR1 SGDLS, CDR2 YYNGEE. Trimming removed 0 bases at V and 5 bases at J, with 9 bases between. The CDR3 is 13 residues long. The CDR3 loop reads CASSVVATDEQYF. CDR3 nucleotide sequence: TGTGCCAGCAGCGTAGTAGCGACCGACGAGCAGTACTTC.

This rearrangement joins TRBV19 to TRBJ2-1, with TRBD1 matching 8 bases. Trimming at V came to 7 bases and at J to 8 bases, leaving 10 bases not matched to a gene. The CDR3 has 14 amino acids. CDR1 is LNHDA and CDR2 is SQIVND in the germline V gene (reference sequence). In DNA, the CDR3 is TGTGCCAGTACCCCTAGACAGGGGACCGATGAGCAGTTCTTC. Its protein is CASTPRQGTDEQFF.

V is TRBV10-2 and J is TRBJ1-5; tentatively, D is TRBD1 (6 bases). The CDR3 is 14 amino acids. V gave up 3 bases and J gave up 6 bases, with 12 bases separating them. Per the germline V gene, CDR1 is WSHSY and CDR2 is SAAADI. As DNA, the CDR3 is TGCGCCAGCAGTGAAGGGGGAAAGGGTCAGCCCCAGCATTTT. It encodes CASSEGGKGQPQHF.

The genes are TRBV13 and TRBJ1-2; 10 bases align to TRBD1. V shed 5 bases, J shed 2 bases, and the junction held 5 bases outside the gene matches. The CDR3 is made up of 15 amino acids. The germline V gene encodes CDR1 PRHDT and CDR2 FYEKMQ (reference sequence). The chain's CDR3 is CASSQGQGRNYGYTF. The CDR3 DNA is TGTGCCAGCAGCCAGGGACAGGGGAGAAACTATGGCTACACCTTC.

V usage is TRBV4-1 and J usage is TRBJ2-7; D is undetermined. Deletions cut 2 bases from V and 1 base from J, with 18 bases between. CDR1 is MGHRA, CDR2 YSYEKL, per germline. The CDR3 runs to 17 residues. CDR3 in DNA: TGCGCCAGCAGCCAAACCGCGGCGCGAGACTTTTCCTACGAGCAGTACTTC. It translates to CASSQTAARDFSYEQYF.

This sequence joins TRBV7-3 and TRBJ2-1; a possible D gene is TRBD2 (7 bases). The CDR3 runs 16 residues. Between the trimmed V and J ends, which lost 2 bases and 7 bases, there was a span of 18 bases. Germline values: CDR1 SGHTA, CDR2 FQGTGA. The CDR3 nucleotides read TGTGCCAGCAGCTTAGATCGCGGGGGCAGATTAAATGAGCAGTTCTTC. Amino acid sequence: CASSLDRGGRLNEQFF.

This chain uses TRBV19 with TRBJ1-1; TRBD1 matches 10 bases. The junction had 7 bases not matched to a gene; V was cut back by 4 bases and J by 5 bases. The CDR3 runs to 15 residues. The germline V gene has CDR1 LNHDA and CDR2 SQIVND (reference sequence). CDR3 nucleotides: TGTGCCAGTAGTACCGACAGGGGGCGCCGAACTGAAGCTTTCTTT. It is translated as CASSTDRGRRTEAFF.

V and J are TRBV5-4 and TRBJ1-2, with D perhaps TRBD1 (6 bases). The germline V and J ends were trimmed by 5 bases and 4 bases, with 12 bases remaining between them. The germline CDR1 and CDR2 sequences are SGHNT and YYREEE (reference sequence). The CDR3 runs 13 residues. The CDR3 nucleotides are TGTGCCAGCAGACGGACAGAGGCCTATGGCTACACCTTC. Translation gives CASRRTEAYGYTF.

This chain uses TRBV28 with TRBJ1-5, with D possibly being TRBD1 (6 bases). V gave up 2 bases and J gave up 7 bases, with 12 bases separating them. CDR1 and CDR2 (germline): MDHEN, SYDVKM. This CDR3 contains 14 residues. CDR3 bases: TGTGCCAGCAGTTTAAGGGGGTCAGGCCAGCCCCAGCATTTT. Protein: CASSLRGSGQPQHF.